A single sample is the source of the 18 T cell receptor beta chains below, sequenced in a study of T-cell reconstitution after alpha-beta-depleted transplantation in children. The authors prepared the TCRbeta library with unique molecular identifiers. TCRdb processed the PCR reads anew with MiXCR; each CDR3 protein has one entry. The data contain 150,000 to 250,000 distinct CDR3 sequences, 5% to 7.5% of them singletons. The material was PBMCs, obtained before TCRalphabeta/CD19-depleted stem cell transplant. Receptors originate from a girl less than two years old with combined immunodeficiency, due to receive a stem cell transplant.

This chain joins TRBV7-9 and TRBJ1-1, with a weak D call TRBD1 (5 bases). Trimming cost V 4 bases and J 11 bases, with 14 bases left between them. From germline, CDR1 is SEHNR and CDR2 FQNEAQ (reference sequence). The CDR3 covers 12 residues. Here the CDR3 reads CASSSQGRGAFF. The CDR3 DNA reads TGTGCCAGCAGCTCCCAGGGTCGTGGGGCTTTCTTT.

This clonotype was observed at least ten times. V usage is TRBV6-5 and J usage is TRBJ2-1; D unclear. The CDR3 has 15 amino acids. The ends were cut back, 0 bases at V and 2 bases at J, with 8 bases in the middle. Germline CDR1 and CDR2: MNHEY and SVGAGI. The CDR3 loop reads CASSYSSAAYNEQFF. Here the CDR3 DNA reads TGTGCCAGCAGTTACTCGTCAGCAGCCTACAATGAGCAGTTCTTC.

This clonotype was observed many times. V gene TRBV29-1 combines with J gene TRBJ1-2; D remains ambiguous. Germline lookup yields CDR1 SQVTM and CDR2 ANQGSEA. V was shortened by 5 bases and J by 1 base, with 14 bases between the two germline ends. The CDR3 is 14 residues long. The DNA for the CDR3 is TGCAGCGTTACCTACACCGGCCTTAACTATGGCTACACCTTC. Translated, it gives CSVTYTGLNYGYTF.

This chain links TRBV18 with TRBJ1-1, with TRBD1 as a possible D gene (5 bases). This CDR3 is built from 14 residues. CDR1 is KGHSH, CDR2 LQKENI, per germline. V was cut by 0 bases and J by 8 bases, with 13 bases left in between. DNA for the CDR3: TGTGCCAGCTCACCACCGCAGGGCCCCGGGGAAGCTTTCTTT. It codes for CASSPPQGPGEAFF. Supplemented by reference TRBV18 and TRBJ1-1, the full variable domain reads NAGVMQNPRHLVRRRGQEARLRCSPMKGHSHVYWYRQLPEEGLKFMVYLQKENIIDESGMPKERFSAEFPKEGPSILRIQQVVRGDSAAYFCASSPPQGPGEAFFGQGTRLTVV.

At least ten counts were recorded for this clonotype. The chain links TRBV29-1 to TRBJ2-7; D may be TRBD1 (6 bases). Germline V gene sequence: CDR1 SQVTM, CDR2 ANQGSEA. V dropped 4 bases and J dropped 4 bases, with 14 bases sitting between them. This CDR3 is built from 13 residues. The CDR3 is CSVGDRTAYEQYF. The CDR3 coding sequence is TGCAGCGTTGGTGACAGGACCGCTTACGAGCAGTACTTC.

The chain recombines TRBV15 with TRBJ2-7, with D unresolved. The CDR3 contains 14 residues. V dropped 0 bases and J dropped 1 base, with 7 bases sitting between them. CDR1 LNHNV and CDR2 YYDKDF come from the germline V gene (reference sequence). CDR3 coding DNA: TGTGCCACCAGCAGAGATCTCGGATCCTACGAGCAGTACTTC. This translates into CATSRDLGSYEQYF.

The table lists this clonotype with many counts. V and J are TRBV6-2 or TRBV6-3 and TRBJ2-2; D is undetermined. This CDR3 is built from 11 residues. V dropped 2 bases and J dropped 8 bases, with 3 bases sitting between them. The germline CDR1 and CDR2 sequences are MNHEY and SVGEGT. CDR3 region: CASSYGGELFF. The CDR3 DNA sequence: TGTGCCAGCAGTTACGGAGGGGAGCTGTTTTTT.

This clonotype was recorded many times. The V gene is TRBV4-1, the J gene TRBJ1-2; D is undetermined. The CDR3 extends over 12 amino acids. Germline CDR1 MGHRA, CDR2 YSYEKL. Trimming pared 1 base from V and 5 bases from J, leaving 5 bases between. The CDR3 DNA reads TGCGCCAGCAGCCAAGCTCAGTATGGCTACACCTTC. Translating gives CASSQAQYGYTF.

This clonotype was seen more than once but under ten times. This chain joins TRBV18 and TRBJ2-7, with D unclear. This CDR3 region has 14 residues. The V gene's germline CDR1 is KGHSH and CDR2 LQKENI. Trimming took off 5 bases at V and 1 base at J, with 12 bases between the two ends. CDR3 residues: CASSKSGDSYEQYF. The CDR3 nucleotides read TGTGCCAGCTCAAAAAGTGGGGATTCCTACGAGCAGTACTTC.

This clonotype was counted at least ten times. The gene calls are TRBV29-1 and TRBJ2-7; TRBD2 matches 7 bases. The CDR3 spans 15 residues. Germline loops: CDR1 SQVTM, CDR2 ANQGSEA. Trimming at V came to 6 bases and at J to 2 bases, leaving 13 bases not matched to a gene. Written as DNA, the CDR3 is TGCAGCGTGGCGGGGGACCTCTCGCAACCCTACGAGCAGTACTTC. Translating gives CSVAGDLSQPYEQYF.

This clonotype appeared many times. This sequence joins TRBV7-3 and TRBJ2-1; 7 bases map to TRBD2. V lost 5 bases, J lost 7 bases, and 8 bases stayed unmatched. The germline V gene has CDR1 SGHTA and CDR2 FQGTGA. CDR3 length equals 14 residues. Here the CDR3 DNA reads TGTGCCAGCAGCGCCCCGGGGGGTGAGAATGAGCAGTTCTTC. Protein product: CASSAPGGENEQFF. The complete variable domain, with remaining parts taken from reference TRBV7-3 and TRBJ2-1, reads GAGVSQTPSNKVTEKGKYVELRCDPISGHTALYWYRQSLGQGPEFLIYFQGTGAADDSGLPNDRFFAVRPEGSVSTLKIQRTERGDSAVYLCASSAPGGENEQFFGPGTRLTVL.

This clonotype was observed at least ten times. This chain connects TRBV6-5 to TRBJ2-7; D possibly uses TRBD1 or TRBD2 (5 bases each). Deletions cut 1 base from V and 2 bases from J, with 12 bases between. The germline gives CDR1 MNHEY, CDR2 SVGAGI. The CDR3 length is 15 residues. The CDR3 protein is CASSYLRDLTYEQYF. CDR3 in DNA: TGTGCCAGCAGTTACTTAAGGGACCTCACCTACGAGCAGTACTTC.

Many counts were recorded for this clonotype. V is TRBV19 and J is TRBJ2-1; D is undetermined. V lost 4 bases and J 5 bases, leaving 6 bases between the germline ends. CDR1 is LNHDA and CDR2 is SQIVND in the germline V gene (reference sequence). There are 12 residues in the CDR3. As DNA, the CDR3 is TGTGCCAGTAGTAGTTTGGACAATGAGCAGTTCTTC. Its translation: CASSSLDNEQFF.

This clonotype has at least ten counts. The rearrangement uses TRBV5-1 and TRBJ2-7; D call uncertain. This CDR3 comprises 13 residues. Germline V gives CDR1 SGHRS, CDR2 YFSETQ. V lost 0 bases and J 3 bases, leaving 7 bases between the germline ends. CDR3 amino acids: CASSLVDNYEQYF. CDR3 in DNA: TGCGCCAGCAGCTTGGTAGACAACTACGAGCAGTACTTC.

At least ten counts were recorded for this clonotype. The CDR3 region has the DNA TGTGCCAGCAGTTCCCGTCCGGGGGTAGTTGGGGACACCGGGGAGCTGTTTTTT. Translating it yields CASSSRPGVVGDTGELFF. The chain has TRBV27 and TRBJ2-2, with D possibly being TRBD2 (6 bases). The V end lost 4 bases, the J end lost 3 bases, and 21 bases lay between the germline ends. Germline CDR1 and CDR2: MNHEY and SMNVEV (reference sequence). This CDR3 has 18 residues.

This clonotype was picked up many times. At one end the junction does not follow the germline gene, possibly because of a read error. The chain couples TRBV7-9 to TRBJ1-4, with TRBD1 matching over 8 bases. This CDR3 region has 15 residues. Germline CDR1 is SEHNR and CDR2 is FQNEAQ (reference sequence). Here the CDR3 reads CASSTGGWQNGKLFF. CDR3 nucleotides: TGTGCCAGCAGCACAGGGGGGTGGCAGAATGGAAAACTGTTTTTT.

The table lists this clonotype with many counts. This rearrangement joins TRBV7-9 to TRBJ2-1, with D possibly TRBD1 on 6 matching bases. The CDR3 is 14 residues long. Trimming pared 5 bases from V and 3 bases from J, leaving 11 bases between. CDR1 is SEHNR, CDR2 FQNEAQ, per germline (reference sequence). CDR3 protein: CASSARDIYNEQFF. CDR3 in DNA: TGTGCCAGCAGCGCCAGGGACATCTACAATGAGCAGTTCTTC.

This clonotype was counted at least ten times. V and J are TRBV12-3 or TRBV12-4 and TRBJ2-1; 8 positions agree with TRBD1. V trimming: 10 bases; J trimming: 4 bases; junction bases outside the gene matches: 9. The CDR3 is 14 amino acids. CDR3 loop: CATLPGTGYNEQFF. The CDR3 coding sequence is TGTGCCACCCTACCCGGGACAGGTTACAATGAGCAGTTCTTC.